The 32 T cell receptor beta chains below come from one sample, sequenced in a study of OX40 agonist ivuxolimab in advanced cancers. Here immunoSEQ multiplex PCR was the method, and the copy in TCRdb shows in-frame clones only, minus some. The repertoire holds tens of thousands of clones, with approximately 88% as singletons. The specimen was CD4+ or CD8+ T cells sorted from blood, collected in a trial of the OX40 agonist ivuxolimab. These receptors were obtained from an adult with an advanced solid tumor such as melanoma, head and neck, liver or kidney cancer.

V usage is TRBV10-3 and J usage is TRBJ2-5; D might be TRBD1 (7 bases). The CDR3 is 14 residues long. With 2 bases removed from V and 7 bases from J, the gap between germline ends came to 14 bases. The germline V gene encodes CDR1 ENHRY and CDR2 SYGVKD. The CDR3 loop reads CAISEDRDSGTQYF. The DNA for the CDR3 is TGTGCCATCAGTGAGGACAGGGATAGCGGGACCCAGTACTTC.

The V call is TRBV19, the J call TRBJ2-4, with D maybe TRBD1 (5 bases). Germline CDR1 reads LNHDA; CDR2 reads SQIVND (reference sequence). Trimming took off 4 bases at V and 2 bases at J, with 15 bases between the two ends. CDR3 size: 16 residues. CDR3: CASSTWTSEPKNIQYF. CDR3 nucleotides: TGTGCCAGTAGTACCTGGACATCGGAACCCAAAAACATTCAGTACTTC.

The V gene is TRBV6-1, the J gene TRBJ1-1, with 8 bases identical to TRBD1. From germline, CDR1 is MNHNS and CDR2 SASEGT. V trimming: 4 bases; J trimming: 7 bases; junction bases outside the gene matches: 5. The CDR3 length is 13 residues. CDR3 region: CASSVLTGGEAFF. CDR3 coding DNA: TGTGCCAGCAGTGTCCTTACAGGGGGTGAAGCTTTCTTT.

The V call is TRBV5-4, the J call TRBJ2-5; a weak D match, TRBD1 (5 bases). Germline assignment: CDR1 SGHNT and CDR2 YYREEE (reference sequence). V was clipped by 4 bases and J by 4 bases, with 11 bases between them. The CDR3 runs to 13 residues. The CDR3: CASSETDRETQYF. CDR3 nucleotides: TGTGCCAGCAGCGAGACAGATAGAGAGACCCAGTACTTC.

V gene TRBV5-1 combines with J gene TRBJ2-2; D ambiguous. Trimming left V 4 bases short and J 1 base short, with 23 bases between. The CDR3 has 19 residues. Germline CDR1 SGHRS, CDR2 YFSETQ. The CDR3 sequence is CASSLGILRLTRNTGELFF. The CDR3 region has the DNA TGCGCCAGCAGCCTCGGTATACTGCGGCTTACCCGGAACACCGGGGAGCTGTTTTTT. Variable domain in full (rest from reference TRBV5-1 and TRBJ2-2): KAGVTQTPRYLIKTRGQQVTLSCSPISGHRSVSWYQQTPGQGLQFLFEYFSETQRNKGNFPGRFSGRQFSNSRSEMNVSTLELGDSALYLCASSLGILRLTRNTGELFFGEGSRLTVL.

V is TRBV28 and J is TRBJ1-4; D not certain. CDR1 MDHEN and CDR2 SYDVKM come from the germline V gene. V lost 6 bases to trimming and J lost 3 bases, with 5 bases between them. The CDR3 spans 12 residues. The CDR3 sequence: CASRQANEKLFF. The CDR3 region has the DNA TGTGCCAGCAGACAAGCTAATGAAAAACTGTTTTTT.

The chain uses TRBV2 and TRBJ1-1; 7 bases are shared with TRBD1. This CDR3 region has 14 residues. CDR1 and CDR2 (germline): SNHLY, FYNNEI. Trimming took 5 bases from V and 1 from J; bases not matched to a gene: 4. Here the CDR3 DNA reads TGTGCCAGCAGTCGACAGGGTAGGAACACTGAAGCTTTCTTT. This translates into CASSRQGRNTEAFF.

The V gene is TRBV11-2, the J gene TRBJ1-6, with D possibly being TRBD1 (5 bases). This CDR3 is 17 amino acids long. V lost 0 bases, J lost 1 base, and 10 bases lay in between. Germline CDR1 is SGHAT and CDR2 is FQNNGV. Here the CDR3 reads CASSLDLGGSYNSPLHF. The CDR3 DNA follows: TGTGCCAGCAGCTTAGATCTCGGGGGATCCTATAATTCACCCCTCCACTTT.

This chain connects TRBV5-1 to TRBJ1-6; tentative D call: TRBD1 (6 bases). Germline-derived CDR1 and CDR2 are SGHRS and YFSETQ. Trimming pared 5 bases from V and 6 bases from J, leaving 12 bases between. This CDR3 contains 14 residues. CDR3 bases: TGCGCCAGCAGTGAACAGGGCCTTAATTCACCCCTCCACTTT. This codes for CASSEQGLNSPLHF. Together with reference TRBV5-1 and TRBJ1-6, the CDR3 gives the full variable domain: KAGVTQTPRYLIKTRGQQVTLSCSPISGHRSVSWYQQTPGQGLQFLFEYFSETQRNKGNFPGRFSGRQFSNSRSEMNVSTLELGDSALYLCASSEQGLNSPLHFGNGTRLTVT.

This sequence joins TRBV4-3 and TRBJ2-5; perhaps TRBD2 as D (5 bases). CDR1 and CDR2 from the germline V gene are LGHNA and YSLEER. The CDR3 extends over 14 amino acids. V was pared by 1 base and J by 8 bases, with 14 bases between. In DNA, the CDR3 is TGCGCCAGCAGCCAAGGGGCGGGCACTGACACCCAGTACTTC. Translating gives CASSQGAGTDTQYF.

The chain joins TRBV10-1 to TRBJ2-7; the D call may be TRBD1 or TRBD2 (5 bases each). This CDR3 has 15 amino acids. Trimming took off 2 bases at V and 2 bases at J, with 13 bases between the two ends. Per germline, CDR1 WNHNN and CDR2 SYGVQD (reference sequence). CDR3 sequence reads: CASSERWDGPYEQYV. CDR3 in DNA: TGCGCCAGCAGTGAGCGGTGGGACGGACCCTACGAGCAGTACGTC.

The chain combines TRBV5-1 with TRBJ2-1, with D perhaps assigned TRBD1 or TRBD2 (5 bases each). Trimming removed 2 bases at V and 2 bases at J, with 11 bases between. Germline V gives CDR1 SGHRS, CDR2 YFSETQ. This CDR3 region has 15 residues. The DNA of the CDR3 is TGCGCCAGCAGCTTAACCGGGACGGCCTACAATGAGCAGTTCTTC. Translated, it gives CASSLTGTAYNEQFF.

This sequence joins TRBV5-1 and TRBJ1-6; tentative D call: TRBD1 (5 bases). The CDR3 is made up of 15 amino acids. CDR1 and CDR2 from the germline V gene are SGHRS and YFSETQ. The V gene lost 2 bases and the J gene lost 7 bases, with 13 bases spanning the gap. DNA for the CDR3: TGCGCCAGCAGCTTTTCGGACGGGGGAAATTCACCCCTCCACTTT. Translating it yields CASSFSDGGNSPLHF. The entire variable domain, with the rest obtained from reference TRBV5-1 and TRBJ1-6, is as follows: KAGVTQTPRYLIKTRGQQVTLSCSPISGHRSVSWYQQTPGQGLQFLFEYFSETQRNKGNFPGRFSGRQFSNSRSEMNVSTLELGDSALYLCASSFSDGGNSPLHFGNGTRLTVT.

The CDR3 DNA follows: TGTGCCAGCAGTTTAATCCGGGGAGTCCGGAGCAATCAGCCCCAGCATTTT. It specifies CASSLIRGVRSNQPQHF. The chain has TRBV28 and TRBJ1-5; no firm D call. The length of the CDR3 is 17 residues. Trimming took off 2 bases at V and 1 base at J, with 15 bases between the two ends. Germline-derived CDR1 and CDR2 are MDHEN and SYDVKM.

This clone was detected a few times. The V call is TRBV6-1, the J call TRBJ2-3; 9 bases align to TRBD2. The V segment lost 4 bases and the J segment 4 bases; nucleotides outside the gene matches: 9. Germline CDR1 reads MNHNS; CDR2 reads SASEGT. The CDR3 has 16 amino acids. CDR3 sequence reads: CASSVVPAGGSDTQYF. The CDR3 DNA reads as TGTGCCAGCAGTGTCGTTCCAGCGGGGGGTTCAGATACGCAGTATTTT.

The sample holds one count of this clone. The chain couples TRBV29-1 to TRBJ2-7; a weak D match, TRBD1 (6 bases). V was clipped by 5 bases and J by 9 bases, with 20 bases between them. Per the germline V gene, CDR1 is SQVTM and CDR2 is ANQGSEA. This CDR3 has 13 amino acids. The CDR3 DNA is TGCAGCGTTACGACCCGACAGGATCCCTCGCAGTACTTC. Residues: CSVTTRQDPSQYF.

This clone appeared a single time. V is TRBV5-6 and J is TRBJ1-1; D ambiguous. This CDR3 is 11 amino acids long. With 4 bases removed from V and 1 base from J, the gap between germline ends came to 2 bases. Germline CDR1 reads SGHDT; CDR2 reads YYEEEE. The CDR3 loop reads CASSKNTEAFF. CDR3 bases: TGTGCCAGCAGCAAGAACACTGAAGCTTTCTTT.

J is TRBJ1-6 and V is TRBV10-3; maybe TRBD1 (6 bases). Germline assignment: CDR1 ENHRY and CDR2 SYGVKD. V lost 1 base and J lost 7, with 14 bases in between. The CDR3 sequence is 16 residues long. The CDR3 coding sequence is TGTGCCATCAGTGAGTTCACAGGGACCACCAATTCACCCCTCCACTTT. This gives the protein CAISEFTGTTNSPLHF.

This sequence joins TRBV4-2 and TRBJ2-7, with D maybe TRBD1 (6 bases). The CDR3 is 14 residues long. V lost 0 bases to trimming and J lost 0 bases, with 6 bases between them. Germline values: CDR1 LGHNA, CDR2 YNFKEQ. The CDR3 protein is CASSQEGASYEQYF. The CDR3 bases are TGTGCCAGCAGCCAAGAGGGGGCCTCCTACGAGCAGTACTTC.

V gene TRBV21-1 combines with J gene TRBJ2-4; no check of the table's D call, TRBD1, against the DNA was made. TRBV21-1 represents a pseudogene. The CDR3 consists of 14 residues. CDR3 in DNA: TGTGCCAGCAGCAGACGACAGGGCGAAAACATTCAGTACTTC. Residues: CASSRRQGENIQYF.

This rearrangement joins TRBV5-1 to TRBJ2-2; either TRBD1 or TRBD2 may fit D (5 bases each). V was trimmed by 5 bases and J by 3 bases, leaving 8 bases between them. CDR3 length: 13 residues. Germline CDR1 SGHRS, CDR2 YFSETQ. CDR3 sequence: CASRGDDTGELFF. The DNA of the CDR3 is TGCGCCAGCAGGGGGGATGACACCGGGGAGCTGTTTTTT.

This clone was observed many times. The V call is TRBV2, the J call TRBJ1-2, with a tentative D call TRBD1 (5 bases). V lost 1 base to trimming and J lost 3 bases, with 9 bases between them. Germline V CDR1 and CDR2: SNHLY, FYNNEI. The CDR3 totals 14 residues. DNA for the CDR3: TGTGCCAGCAGTGAAGGGCAGGGCTACTATGGCTACACCTTC. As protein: CASSEGQGYYGYTF.

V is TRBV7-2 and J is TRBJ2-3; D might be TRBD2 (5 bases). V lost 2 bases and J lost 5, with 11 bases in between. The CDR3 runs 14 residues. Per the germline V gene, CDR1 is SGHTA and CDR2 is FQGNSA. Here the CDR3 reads CASSLIPLGDTQYF. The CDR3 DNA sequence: TGTGCCAGCAGCTTAATCCCACTAGGAGATACGCAGTATTTT.

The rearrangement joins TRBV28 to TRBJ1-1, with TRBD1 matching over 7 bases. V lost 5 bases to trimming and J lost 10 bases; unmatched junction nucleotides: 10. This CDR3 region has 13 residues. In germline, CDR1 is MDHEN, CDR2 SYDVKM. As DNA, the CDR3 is TGTGCCAGCAGTCTTAAGGACAGGAGTATAGCTTTCTTT. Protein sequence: CASSLKDRSIAFF.

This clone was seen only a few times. The CDR3 bases are TGTGCCAGCAGACCTCCGACAGGGAGCTTTGGAAACACCATATATTTT. Its translation: CASRPPTGSFGNTIYF. This chain links TRBV28 with TRBJ1-3; TRBD1 matches 7 bases. The germline gives CDR1 MDHEN, CDR2 SYDVKM. The trim removed 6 bases at V and 3 bases at J, leaving 11 bases unmatched. The CDR3 has 16 residues.

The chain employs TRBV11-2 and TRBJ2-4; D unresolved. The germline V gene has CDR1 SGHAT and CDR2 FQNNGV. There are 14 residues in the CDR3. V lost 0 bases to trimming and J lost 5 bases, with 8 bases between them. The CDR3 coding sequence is TGTGCCAGCAGCTTAGATCGGGCGCAAAACATTCAGTACTTC. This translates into CASSLDRAQNIQYF.

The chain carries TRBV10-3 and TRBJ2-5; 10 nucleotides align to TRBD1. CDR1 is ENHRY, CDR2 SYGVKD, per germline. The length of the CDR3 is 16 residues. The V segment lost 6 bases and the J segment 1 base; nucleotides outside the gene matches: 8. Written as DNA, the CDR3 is TGTGCCATCAGCTCCGGGACAGGGGCTCCCCAAGAGACCCAGTACTTC. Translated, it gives CAISSGTGAPQETQYF.

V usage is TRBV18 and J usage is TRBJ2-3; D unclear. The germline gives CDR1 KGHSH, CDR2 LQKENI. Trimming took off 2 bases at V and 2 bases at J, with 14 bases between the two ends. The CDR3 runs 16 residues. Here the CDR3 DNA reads TGTGCCAGCTCACCAGTTAGCTTAAGGGCCACAGATACGCAGTATTTT. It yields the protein CASSPVSLRATDTQYF. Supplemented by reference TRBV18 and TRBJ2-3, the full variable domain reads NAGVMQNPRHLVRRRGQEARLRCSPMKGHSHVYWYRQLPEEGLKFMVYLQKENIIDESGMPKERFSAEFPKEGPSILRIQQVVRGDSAAYFCASSPVSLRATDTQYFGPGTRLTVL.

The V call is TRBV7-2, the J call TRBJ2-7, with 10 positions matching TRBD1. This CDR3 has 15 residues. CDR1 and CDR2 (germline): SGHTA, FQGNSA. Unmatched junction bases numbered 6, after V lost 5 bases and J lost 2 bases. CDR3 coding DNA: TGTGCCAGCAGCCCATGGACAGGGGGACCCTACGAGCAGTACTTC. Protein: CASSPWTGGPYEQYF. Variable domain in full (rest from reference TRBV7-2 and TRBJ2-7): GAGVSQSPSNKVTEKGKDVELRCDPISGHTALYWYRQSLGQGLEFLIYFQGNSAPDKSGLPSDRFSAERTGGSVSTLTIQRTQQEDSAVYLCASSPWTGGPYEQYFGPGTRLTVT.

Here the CDR3 DNA reads TGTGCCAGCAGTTTATGGGCAGCGGATACGCAGTATTTT. As protein: CASSLWAADTQYF. The V and J genes are TRBV27 and TRBJ2-3, with D unresolved. The CDR3 sequence is 13 residues long. Trimming took 1 base from V and 6 from J, leaving 8 bases between them. Germline V gene lookup returns CDR1 MNHEY and CDR2 SMNVEV (reference sequence).

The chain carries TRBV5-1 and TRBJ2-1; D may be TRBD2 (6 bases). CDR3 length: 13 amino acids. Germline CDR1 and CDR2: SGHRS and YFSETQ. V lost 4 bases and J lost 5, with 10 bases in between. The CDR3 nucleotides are TGCGCCAGCAGCCGCGGGGAGAACAATGAGCAGTTCTTC. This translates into CASSRGENNEQFF.

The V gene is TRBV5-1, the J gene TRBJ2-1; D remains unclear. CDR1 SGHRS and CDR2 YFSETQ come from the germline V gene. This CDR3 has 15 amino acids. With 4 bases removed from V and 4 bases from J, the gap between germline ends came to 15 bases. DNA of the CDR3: TGCGCCAGCAGCCCGGCGGCCCCCTTGTACAATGAGCAGTTCTTC. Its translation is CASSPAAPLYNEQFF.